These 9 T cell receptor beta chains came from one sample sequenced in a study of blood T cell repertoires in COVID-19. Sequencing used immunoSEQ multiplex PCR; TCRdb keeps in-frame clones, though not all of them. The sample carries some 300,000 clones, around 89% recorded once. The sequenced sample was PBMCs or T cells enriched from blood (not recorded which). The source of these receptors is a woman in her 40s who had recovered from COVID-19.

CDR3 sequence reads: CASSLFRDYDYEQYF. CDR3 DNA sequence: TGTGCCAGCAGCCTATTCCGGGACTACGACTACGAGCAGTACTTC. The chain links TRBV7-8 to TRBJ2-7; 7 nucleotides line up with TRBD2. This CDR3 is built from 15 residues. Germline V gives CDR1 SGHVS, CDR2 FQNEAQ. V lost 5 bases and J lost 3; bases outside the gene matches: 10.

The V and J genes are TRBV5-5 and TRBJ1-2, with D perhaps TRBD1 (6 bases). The V end was cut by 0 bases, the J end by 2 bases, with 8 bases between. The germline CDR1 and CDR2 sequences are SGHKS and YYEKEE (reference sequence). The CDR3 is 14 amino acids. The CDR3 bases are TGTGCCAGCAGCTTGGGTCAGGGGAACTATGGCTACACCTTC. Translation: CASSLGQGNYGYTF.

The rearrangement links TRBV5-8 to TRBJ2-3; 9 positions match TRBD2. Per germline, CDR1 SGHTS and CDR2 YDEGEE. This CDR3 has 15 amino acids. V lost 7 bases and J lost 2; bases outside the gene matches: 8. The CDR3 loop is CASGFLAGTTDTQYF. The CDR3 DNA is TGTGCCAGCGGATTCCTAGCGGGGACCACAGATACGCAGTATTTT.

The chain links TRBV9 to TRBJ1-2, with D tentatively TRBD1 (5 bases). Germline assignment: CDR1 SGDLS and CDR2 YYNGEE. This CDR3 spans 18 amino acids. With 2 bases removed from V and 3 bases from J, the gap between germline ends came to 23 bases. As DNA, the CDR3 is TGTGCCAGCAGCGTTAGTAAGGAGGGGCGACAGTGGGACTATGGCTACACCTTC. Translating it yields CASSVSKEGRQWDYGYTF. The entire variable domain, with the rest obtained from reference TRBV9 and TRBJ1-2, is as follows: DSGVTQTPKHLITATGQRVTLRCSPRSGDLSVYWYQQSLDQGLQFLIQYYNGEERAKGNILERFSAQQFPDLHSELNLSSLELGDSALYFCASSVSKEGRQWDYGYTFGSGTRLTVV.

V and J are TRBV4-3 and TRBJ2-2; D uncertain. CDR1 and CDR2 (germline): LGHNA, YSLEER. The CDR3 has 16 residues. V lost 0 bases and J lost 6, with 14 bases in between. CDR3 amino acids: CASSQETSIAAGELFF. The CDR3 DNA follows: TGCGCCAGCAGCCAAGAAACGAGTATAGCCGCCGGGGAGCTGTTTTTT.

This clone was detected only once. The chain uses TRBV6-5 and TRBJ2-5; 14 bases align to TRBD2. CDR1 and CDR2 (germline): MNHEY, SVGAGI. This CDR3 is 16 amino acids long. The V segment lost 4 bases and the J segment 5 bases; nucleotides outside the gene matches: 6. The CDR3 nucleotides are TGTGCCAGCAGTTTGGGACTAGCGGGGGCATTTGAGACCCAGTACTTC. It yields the protein CASSLGLAGAFETQYF.

The chain uses TRBV3-1 (or the pseudogene TRBV3-2) and TRBJ1-6; D gene ambiguous. The V and J ends lost 1 base and 2 bases respectively, with 9 bases between them. CDR3 length equals 16 residues. The germline V gene encodes CDR1 LGHDT and CDR2 YNNKEL (reference sequence). The DNA of the CDR3 is TGTGCCAGCAGCCAAGTTCGGGTTCCCTATAATTCACCCCTCCACTTT. Protein product: CASSQVRVPYNSPLHF.

The chain is built from TRBV7-3 and TRBJ2-7; 7 nucleotides align to TRBD1. This CDR3 contains 15 residues. CDR1 is SGHTA and CDR2 is FQGTGA in the germline V gene. J lost 2 bases, V lost 3 bases, and 7 bases had no gene match. This CDR3 reads CASSFEAGTAYEQYF. The DNA for the CDR3 is TGTGCCAGCAGCTTTGAGGCTGGGACAGCCTACGAGCAGTACTTC.

V and J are TRBV7-8 and TRBJ2-5; the D is unclear. V was shortened by 1 base and J by 1 base, with 10 bases between the two germline ends. Germline values: CDR1 SGHVS, CDR2 FQNEAQ. There are 15 residues in the CDR3. CDR3 sequence (DNA): TGTGCCAGCAGCTTAGTGGGCCTAACCCAAGAGACCCAGTACTTC. Translated, it gives CASSLVGLTQETQYF.